These T cell receptor beta chains were read from a single sample in a study of beta chain features in type 1 diabetes. Only in-frame clones appear in the TCRdb table, and some are missing; sequencing was by immunoSEQ multiplex PCR. The table lists hundreds of thousands of clones, about 17% of them singletons. The sample consisted of naive CD4+ T cells from blood. Every receptor here comes from a woman younger than 35 in good health. The CDR3 runs from the conserved cysteine through the conserved F or W. Each record gives: clone size, D gene, V gene, CDR3 protein. A D gene is named only where the DNA matches it firmly. Size values are once, few and many counts, or a class for expanded clones, and some rows have none.

clone_size: -; d_call: -; v_call: TRBV9; cdr3_aa: CASSVEAGGGNEQFF
clone_size: -; d_call: -; v_call: TRBV4-2; cdr3_aa: CASSQVGEGSYEQYF
clone_size: few; d_call: -; v_call: TRBV10-2; cdr3_aa: CASRDGANNQPQHF
clone_size: -; d_call: TRBD2; v_call: TRBV25-1; cdr3_aa: CASSAYSSGSLEQYF
clone_size: few; d_call: -; v_call: TRBV16; cdr3_aa: CASSLRATHSYEQYF
clone_size: few; d_call: -; v_call: TRBV6-1; cdr3_aa: CASRDRGANTGELFF
clone_size: -; d_call: -; v_call: TRBV27; cdr3_aa: CASRTRGSTGELFF
clone_size: -; d_call: -; v_call: TRBV10-2; cdr3_aa: CASSDEYQETQYF
clone_size: -; d_call: -; v_call: TRBV7-9; cdr3_aa: CASSLVGASYEQYF
clone_size: -; d_call: TRBD1; v_call: TRBV18; cdr3_aa: CASSPWQGASSPYEQYF
clone_size: few; d_call: -; v_call: TRBV9; cdr3_aa: CASSRLNDLAGTQYF
clone_size: -; d_call: TRBD1; v_call: TRBV7-8; cdr3_aa: CASSLLSGGAYPYEQYF
clone_size: few; d_call: TRBD1; v_call: TRBV7-2; cdr3_aa: CASGQGGGLSTDTQYF
clone_size: few; d_call: -; v_call: TRBV5-4; cdr3_aa: CASRAVGAGNTIYF
clone_size: -; d_call: TRBD1; v_call: TRBV7-9; cdr3_aa: CASSPGQAGTDTQYF
clone_size: few; d_call: -; v_call: TRBV7-9; cdr3_aa: CASSLNRGPNEKLFF
clone_size: -; d_call: -; v_call: TRBV19; cdr3_aa: CASSMSGGMNTEAFF
clone_size: few; d_call: TRBD2; v_call: TRBV15; cdr3_aa: CATSRMGTSDNEQFF
clone_size: -; d_call: -; v_call: TRBV7-2; cdr3_aa: CASSLVGGRDQPQHF
clone_size: -; d_call: -; v_call: TRBV7-2; cdr3_aa: CASSLVSQGWADTQYF
clone_size: few; d_call: -; v_call: TRBV7-2; cdr3_aa: CASSGYNEQFF
clone_size: -; d_call: -; v_call: TRBV7-9; cdr3_aa: CASSLGSLYEKLFF
clone_size: few; d_call: -; v_call: TRBV4-2; cdr3_aa: CASSQAAGALSFDTQYF
clone_size: -; d_call: TRBD2; v_call: TRBV9; cdr3_aa: CASSPVLAGYEQYF
clone_size: -; d_call: -; v_call: TRBV6-1; cdr3_aa: CASSESSRVEQYF
clone_size: few; d_call: -; v_call: TRBV6-9; cdr3_aa: CATLPSGTDTQYF
clone_size: once; d_call: TRBD2; v_call: TRBV7-6; cdr3_aa: CASSRIRQPASGRNYEQYF
clone_size: -; d_call: -; v_call: TRBV13; cdr3_aa: CASSLIPPNNEQFF
clone_size: -; d_call: -; v_call: TRBV19; cdr3_aa: CASRSGTLTDTQYF
clone_size: few; d_call: -; v_call: TRBV4-3; cdr3_aa: CASSQDPPRGKGEKLFF
clone_size: -; d_call: TRBD1; v_call: TRBV7-9; cdr3_aa: CASSLGQPPEKLFF
clone_size: -; d_call: TRBD2; v_call: TRBV5-4; cdr3_aa: CASSLAGDPGELFF
clone_size: -; d_call: -; v_call: TRBV25-1; cdr3_aa: CASSATTRNQETQYF
clone_size: -; d_call: -; v_call: TRBV14; cdr3_aa: CASSQDWRRQDEQFF
clone_size: few; d_call: -; v_call: TRBV5-1; cdr3_aa: CASSLVVARTSYNEQFF
clone_size: -; d_call: -; v_call: TRBV6-6; cdr3_aa: CASSSHYQGNEQFF
clone_size: -; d_call: -; v_call: TRBV4-2; cdr3_aa: CASSQVGVREAFF
clone_size: -; d_call: -; v_call: TRBV2; cdr3_aa: CASRSGTGETQYF
clone_size: -; d_call: -; v_call: TRBV28; cdr3_aa: CASSIQGNTEAFF
clone_size: few; d_call: TRBD1; v_call: TRBV4-2; cdr3_aa: CASSQVSLDREQETQYF
clone_size: -; d_call: TRBD2; v_call: TRBV7-2; cdr3_aa: CASSPRTSYYEQYF
clone_size: -; d_call: -; v_call: TRBV28; cdr3_aa: CASREGYGYTF
clone_size: few; d_call: TRBD1; v_call: TRBV29-1; cdr3_aa: CSVSNRGTHEQYF
clone_size: -; d_call: -; v_call: TRBV12-2; cdr3_aa: CASRLVCGRARKYQETQYF
clone_size: few; d_call: TRBD2; v_call: TRBV6-1; cdr3_aa: CAKLLAGAYEQYF
clone_size: -; d_call: TRBD1; v_call: TRBV6-6; cdr3_aa: CASSYTGQRGTEAFF
clone_size: -; d_call: TRBD1; v_call: TRBV28; cdr3_aa: CASGQGIYNEQFF
clone_size: few; d_call: -; v_call: TRBV7-9; cdr3_aa: CASGGGYNEQFF
clone_size: -; d_call: TRBD1; v_call: TRBV7-9; cdr3_aa: CASSEGVRTGVQETQYF
clone_size: -; d_call: TRBD1; v_call: TRBV5-6; cdr3_aa: CASKLVGQGAGYTF
clone_size: -; d_call: TRBD1; v_call: TRBV4-1; cdr3_aa: CASSQEGTGGHEQYF